Listed below are T cell receptor beta chains from one sample, sequenced in a study of memory CD8 T cells in hepatitis C reinfection. Method: immunoSEQ multiplex PCR; TCRdb's copy keeps in-frame clones and lacks some. Among approximately 52,000 clones listed, approximately 89% were seen once. What was sequenced was naive CD8+ T cells sorted from blood. Receptor source: a man aged 18 to 30 with hepatitis C virus infection. CDR3s include the opening cysteine and the closing phenylalanine or tryptophan. The D gene is left open where the match is weak. Only some rows state a clone size, as once, few, many or a class for expanded clones.

J gene: TRBJ2-3; V gene: TRBV5-4; D gene: TRBD2; CDR3 length: 19; clone size: .; CDR3 protein: CASSLPTLGLAGNTDTQYF; CDR3 DNA: TGTGCCAGCAGCTTACCCACCTTGGGACTAGCGGGTAACACAGATACGCAGTATTTT
J gene: TRBJ2-1; V gene: TRBV6-4; D gene: TRBD1; CDR3 length: 17; clone size: .; CDR3 protein: CASSFTGTGGLGNEQFF; CDR3 DNA: TGTGCCAGCAGCTTCACCGGGACAGGGGGACTGGGCAATGAGCAGTTCTTC
J gene: TRBJ2-1; V gene: TRBV19; D gene: .; CDR3 length: 16; clone size: .; CDR3 protein: CASMDGGLSSYNEQFF; CDR3 DNA: TGTGCCAGTATGGATGGGGGACTGTCCTCCTACAATGAGCAGTTCTTC
J gene: TRBJ2-2; V gene: TRBV19; D gene: .; CDR3 length: 12; clone size: .; CDR3 protein: CASSMATGELFF; CDR3 DNA: TGTGCCAGTAGTATGGCCACCGGGGAGCTGTTTTTT
J gene: TRBJ2-3; V gene: TRBV9; D gene: .; CDR3 length: 16; clone size: .; CDR3 protein: CASSADPVTSTDTQYF; CDR3 DNA: TGTGCCAGCAGCGCCGATCCGGTGACTAGCACAGATACGCAGTATTTT
J gene: TRBJ1-1; V gene: TRBV4-1; D gene: TRBD1; CDR3 length: 14; clone size: few; CDR3 protein: CASSQALQGAEAFF; CDR3 DNA: TGCGCCAGCAGCCAGGCGCTTCAGGGGGCGGAAGCTTTCTTT
J gene: TRBJ2-2; V gene: TRBV30; D gene: TRBD2; CDR3 length: 16; clone size: .; CDR3 protein: CAWSGSGGAGTGELFF; CDR3 DNA: TGTGCCTGGAGTGGAAGCGGGGGGGCGGGAACCGGGGAGCTGTTTTTT
J gene: TRBJ2-3; V gene: TRBV11-2; D gene: TRBD2; CDR3 length: 18; clone size: .; CDR3 protein: CASSLAGLAFQGADTQYF; CDR3 DNA: TGTGCCAGCAGCTTAGCGGGACTAGCGTTTCAAGGCGCAGATACGCAGTATTTT
J gene: TRBJ2-5; V gene: TRBV14; D gene: TRBD1; CDR3 length: 12; clone size: .; CDR3 protein: CASSHYGQGQYF; CDR3 DNA: TGTGCCAGCAGCCACTACGGACAGGGCCAGTACTTC
J gene: TRBJ1-4; V gene: TRBV9; D gene: .; CDR3 length: 15; clone size: few; CDR3 protein: CASSVDGQLNEKLFF; CDR3 DNA: TGTGCCAGCAGCGTGGATGGACAGTTAAATGAAAAACTGTTTTTT
J gene: TRBJ2-1; V gene: TRBV27; D gene: TRBD2; CDR3 length: 18; clone size: .; CDR3 protein: CASSLTSVSGGPQDEQFF; CDR3 DNA: TGTGCCAGCAGTTTAACATCGGTATCGGGAGGTCCCCAGGATGAGCAGTTCTTC
J gene: TRBJ2-3; V gene: TRBV30; D gene: .; CDR3 length: 12; clone size: .; CDR3 protein: CAWSWGGDTQYF; CDR3 DNA: TGTGCCTGGAGTTGGGGGGGCGATACGCAGTATTTT
J gene: TRBJ2-1; V gene: TRBV5-6; D gene: TRBD1; CDR3 length: 15; clone size: .; CDR3 protein: CASSLDEQGNNEQFF; CDR3 DNA: TGTGCCAGCAGCTTGGACGAACAGGGGAACAATGAGCAGTTCTTC
J gene: TRBJ1-1; V gene: TRBV19; D gene: TRBD1; CDR3 length: 17; clone size: .; CDR3 protein: CASSTAGQGVLNTEAFF; CDR3 DNA: TGTGCCAGTAGTACCGCCGGGCAGGGGGTTTTGAACACTGAAGCTTTCTTT
J gene: TRBJ2-3; V gene: TRBV7-9; D gene: TRBD2; CDR3 length: 15; clone size: .; CDR3 protein: CASSLEQRGLDTQYF; CDR3 DNA: TGTGCCAGCAGCTTAGAGCAGCGGGGCCTGGATACGCAGTATTTT
J gene: TRBJ1-6; V gene: TRBV30; D gene: TRBD1; CDR3 length: 16; clone size: .; CDR3 protein: CAWRGTGSSYNSPLHF; CDR3 DNA: TGTGCCTGGAGAGGGACAGGCAGCTCCTATAATTCACCCCTCCACTTT
J gene: TRBJ1-5; V gene: TRBV7-2; D gene: TRBD1; CDR3 length: 16; clone size: .; CDR3 protein: CASSFSYRQGDQPQHF; CDR3 DNA: TGTGCCAGCAGCTTTTCATACCGACAGGGGGATCAGCCCCAGCATTTT
J gene: TRBJ2-1; V gene: TRBV9; D gene: TRBD2; CDR3 length: 16; clone size: .; CDR3 protein: CASSGRGGVSYNEQFF; CDR3 DNA: TGTGCCAGCAGCGGGCGGGGGGGGGTTTCCTACAATGAGCAGTTCTTC
J gene: TRBJ2-5; V gene: TRBV7-9; D gene: TRBD1; CDR3 length: 16; clone size: .; CDR3 protein: CASSLGDRVGQETQYF; CDR3 DNA: TGTGCCAGCAGCTTAGGGGACAGGGTAGGCCAAGAGACCCAGTACTTC
J gene: TRBJ2-1; V gene: TRBV5-4; D gene: .; CDR3 length: 12; clone size: .; CDR3 protein: CASSLRSNEQFF; CDR3 DNA: TGTGCCAGCAGCTTGCGTTCGAATGAGCAGTTCTTC
J gene: TRBJ1-5; V gene: TRBV7-9; D gene: .; CDR3 length: 14; clone size: once; CDR3 protein: CASSSGNANQPQHF; CDR3 DNA: TGTGCCAGCAGCTCCGGGAACGCTAATCAGCCCCAGCATTTT
J gene: TRBJ2-3; V gene: TRBV5-6; D gene: TRBD1; CDR3 length: 16; clone size: .; CDR3 protein: CASSLGTGESTDTQYF; CDR3 DNA: TGTGCCAGCAGCTTGGGGACAGGGGAGAGCACAGATACGCAGTATTTT
J gene: TRBJ2-5; V gene: TRBV28; D gene: TRBD2; CDR3 length: 15; clone size: .; CDR3 protein: CASSLREGPQETQYF; CDR3 DNA: TGTGCCAGCAGTTTAAGGGAGGGCCCCCAAGAGACCCAGTACTTC
J gene: TRBJ2-3; V gene: TRBV27; D gene: TRBD2; CDR3 length: 17; clone size: .; CDR3 protein: CASSQGASGGAGDTQYF; CDR3 DNA: TGTGCCAGCAGTCAAGGGGCTAGCGGGGGGGCCGGAGATACGCAGTATTTT
J gene: TRBJ2-7; V gene: TRBV5-5; D gene: .; CDR3 length: 11; clone size: .; CDR3 protein: CASSLGYEQYF; CDR3 DNA: TGTGCCAGCAGCTTGGGGTACGAGCAGTACTTC
J gene: TRBJ2-3; V gene: TRBV29-1; D gene: .; CDR3 length: 13; clone size: .; CDR3 protein: CSVLTGGGDTQYF; CDR3 DNA: TGCAGCGTTCTTACAGGGGGGGGAGATACGCAGTATTTT
J gene: TRBJ1-1; V gene: TRBV28; D gene: TRBD1; CDR3 length: 15; clone size: .; CDR3 protein: CASSLTLTGLTEAFF; CDR3 DNA: TGTGCCAGCAGTCTTACCCTGACAGGGTTAACTGAAGCTTTCTTT
J gene: TRBJ1-4; V gene: TRBV9; D gene: TRBD1; CDR3 length: 15; clone size: .; CDR3 protein: CASSAEGALGEKLFF; CDR3 DNA: TGTGCCAGCAGCGCTGAGGGGGCGTTGGGTGAAAAACTGTTTTTT
J gene: TRBJ2-7; V gene: TRBV11-2; D gene: TRBD2; CDR3 length: 12; clone size: once; CDR3 protein: CASLGLGYEQYF; CDR3 DNA: TGTGCCAGCTTGGGACTAGGCTACGAGCAGTACTTC